This TCR beta chain was observed in a study of blood T cells in healthy people across ages. Study results and limitations: The diversity estimates, figures obtained from one million T cells, were considered underestimates.

This CDR3 has 16 residues. Germline V CDR1 and CDR2: SEHNR, FQNEAQ (reference sequence). Trimming at V came to 1 base and at J to 5 bases, leaving 7 bases not matched to a gene. Drawn from each donor were roughly 10 milliliters of peripheral blood. Per sample, extraction of total RNA gave at least 6 micrograms in every case. Comment on this clonotype: Its target is not known.

PCR was performed a second time for about 7 to 11 cycles using a sample-barcoded 5' primer and a J-beta primer mix. Every single cDNA molecule received a tag from a template-switch adaptor with 12 random nucleotides. From the 5' RACE reads, TCRdb called clonotypes with MiXCR, one entry per CDR3 protein. This table has around 970,000 distinct CDR3 sequences, roughly half appearing once. Sequences were obtained from blood. The rearrangement uses TRBV7-9 and TRBJ2-1, with 8 positions matching TRBD2. The source is a woman in her sixties in good health. The CDR3 loop is CASSLGTSWRDNEQFF. As DNA, the CDR3 is TGTGCCAGCAGCTTAGGGACTAGCTGGAGGGACAATGAGCAGTTCTTC.